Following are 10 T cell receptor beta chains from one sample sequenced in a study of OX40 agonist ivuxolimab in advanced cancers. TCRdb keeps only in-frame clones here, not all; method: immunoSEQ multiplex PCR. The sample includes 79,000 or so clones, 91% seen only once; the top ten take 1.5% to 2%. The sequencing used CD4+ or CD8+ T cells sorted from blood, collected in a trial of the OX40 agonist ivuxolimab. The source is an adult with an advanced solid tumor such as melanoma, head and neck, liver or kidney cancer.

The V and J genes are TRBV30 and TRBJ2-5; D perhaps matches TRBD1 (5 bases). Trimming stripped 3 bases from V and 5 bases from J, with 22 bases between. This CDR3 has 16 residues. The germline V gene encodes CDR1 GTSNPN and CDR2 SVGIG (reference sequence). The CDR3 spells CAWSAQGVDRRETQYF. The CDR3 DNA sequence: TGTGCCTGGAGCGCTCAGGGTGTGGACCGGCGGGAGACCCAGTACTTC.

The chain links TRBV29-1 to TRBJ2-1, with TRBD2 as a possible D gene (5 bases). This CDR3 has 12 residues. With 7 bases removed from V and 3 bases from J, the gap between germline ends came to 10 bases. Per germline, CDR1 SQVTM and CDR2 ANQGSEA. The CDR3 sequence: CSAGLLYNEQFF. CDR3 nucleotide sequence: TGCAGCGCCGGACTCCTCTACAATGAGCAGTTCTTC.

The CDR3 region is CAIGDLGLAGPEQYF. The DNA of the CDR3 is TGTGCCATCGGCGATCTGGGACTAGCGGGACCGGAGCAGTACTTC. This chain links TRBV10-3 with TRBJ2-7, with TRBD2 matching 13 bases. After removal of 8 bases from V and 7 bases from J, the junction contained 11 bases not matched to a gene. The CDR3 runs 15 residues. Germline V gene lookup returns CDR1 ENHRY and CDR2 SYGVKD.

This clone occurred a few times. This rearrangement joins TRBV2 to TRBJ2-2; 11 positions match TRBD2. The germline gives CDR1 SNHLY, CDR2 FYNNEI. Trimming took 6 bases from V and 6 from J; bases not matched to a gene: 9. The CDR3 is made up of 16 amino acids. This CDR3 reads CASSVTIAGGPGELFF. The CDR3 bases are TGTGCCAGCAGCGTAACTATAGCGGGAGGGCCCGGGGAGCTGTTTTTT.

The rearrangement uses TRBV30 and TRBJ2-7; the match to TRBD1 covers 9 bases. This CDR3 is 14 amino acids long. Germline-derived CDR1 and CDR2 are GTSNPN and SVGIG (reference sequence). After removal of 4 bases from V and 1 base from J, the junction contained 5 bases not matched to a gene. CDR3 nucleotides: TGTGCCTGGACCTCGGGACAGGGTTCCTACGAGCAGTACTTC. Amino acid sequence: CAWTSGQGSYEQYF. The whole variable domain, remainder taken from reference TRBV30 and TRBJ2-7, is SQTIHQWPATLVQPVGSPLSLECTVEGTSNPNLYWYRQAAGRGLQLLFYSVGIGQISSEVPQNLSASRPQDRQFILSSKKLLLSDSGFYLCAWTSGQGSYEQYFGPGTRLTVT.

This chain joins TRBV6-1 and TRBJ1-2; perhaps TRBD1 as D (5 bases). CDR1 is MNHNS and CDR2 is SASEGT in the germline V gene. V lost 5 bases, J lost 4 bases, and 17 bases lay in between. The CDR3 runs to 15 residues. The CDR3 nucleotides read TGTGCCAGCAGTTTAGATCGTCAGGGTACCTATGGCTACACCTTC. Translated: CASSLDRQGTYGYTF.

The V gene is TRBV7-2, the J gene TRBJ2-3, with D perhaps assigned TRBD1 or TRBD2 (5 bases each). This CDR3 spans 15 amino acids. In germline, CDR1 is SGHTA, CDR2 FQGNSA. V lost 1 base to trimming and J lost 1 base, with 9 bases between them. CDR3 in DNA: TGTGCCAGCAGCTTAGACCGGGGCCGCACAGATACGCAGTATTTT. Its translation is CASSLDRGRTDTQYF.

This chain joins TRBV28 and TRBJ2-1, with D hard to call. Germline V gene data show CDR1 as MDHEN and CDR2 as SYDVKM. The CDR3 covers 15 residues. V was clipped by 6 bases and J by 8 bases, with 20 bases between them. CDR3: CASSLPLPPLYEQFF. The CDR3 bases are TGTGCCAGCAGCCTACCCCTGCCCCCCCTATATGAGCAGTTCTTC.

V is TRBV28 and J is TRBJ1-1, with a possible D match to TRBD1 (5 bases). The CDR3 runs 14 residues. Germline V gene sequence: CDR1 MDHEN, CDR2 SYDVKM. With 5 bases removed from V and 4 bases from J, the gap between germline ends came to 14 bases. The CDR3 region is CASSPWWGSTEAFF. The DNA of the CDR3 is TGTGCCAGCAGTCCCTGGTGGGGCAGCACTGAAGCTTTCTTT.

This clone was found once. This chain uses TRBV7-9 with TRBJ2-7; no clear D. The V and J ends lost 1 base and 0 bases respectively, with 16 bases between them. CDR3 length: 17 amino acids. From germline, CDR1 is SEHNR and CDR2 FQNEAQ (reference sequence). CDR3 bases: TGTGCCAGCAGCTTAGTATTCGGCGTAGGAAGCTCCTACGAGCAGTACTTC. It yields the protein CASSLVFGVGSSYEQYF.